These 18 T cell receptor beta chains were all obtained from the same sample, sequenced in a study of regulatory T cells in long-lasting Graves disease. The authors built TCR beta libraries using iRepertoire HTBI primers and Arm-PCR of CDR3 regions. TCRdb passed the multiplex PCR reads through MiXCR, listing each CDR3 protein once. The sample has 400,000 to 450,000 distinct CDR3 sequences; about 15% are singletons. Indicated time point: newly diagnosed GD, antithyroid drugs for less than 3 months. From RNA extracted from PBMCs, the TCR library was made. The same specimen was also included in a second study, on T cells in Graves' hyperthyroidism and ophthalmopathy.

The sequences come from peripheral blood mononuclear cells (PBMCs), collected at new diagnosis, from a patient treated with antithyroid drugs. Receptors were obtained from a woman aged 25-40 years with Graves disease.

This clonotype was observed many times. The chain is built from TRBV27 and TRBJ2-7, with no clear D. CDR3 size: 14 residues. V shed 1 base and J shed 2 bases, with 9 bases lying between them. Looked up from germline, CDR1 is MNHEY and CDR2 is SMNVEV (reference sequence). CDR3 coding DNA: TGTGCCAGCAGTTTATTTGGCCCGACCTACGAGCAGTACTTC. Translated: CASSLFGPTYEQYF.

This clonotype occurred many times. A read error may account for a junction end that differs from germline. The CDR3 DNA is TGCGCCAGCAGACAAGCAAGGTCCGGGACGGAAGCTTTCTTT. Its translation: CASRQARSGTEAFF. The chain is built from TRBV4-1 and TRBJ1-1; D possibly corresponds to TRBD1 (5 bases). CDR3 size: 14 residues. Germline V lookup: CDR1 MGHRA, CDR2 YSYEKL.

This chain joins TRBV5-1 and TRBJ2-1, with D tentatively TRBD2 (6 bases). This CDR3 is built from 15 residues. Germline lookup yields CDR1 SGHRS and CDR2 YFSETQ. V was trimmed by 7 bases and J by 7 bases, leaving 21 bases between them. This chain's CDR3 is CASGSDRGNANEQFF. Here the CDR3 DNA reads TGCGCCAGCGGATCCGATCGGGGGAATGCAAATGAGCAGTTCTTC.

This clonotype was seen more than once but under ten times. The chain joins TRBV19 to TRBJ2-3, with D perhaps TRBD2 (5 bases). The CDR3 is 14 amino acids. Germline V CDR1 and CDR2: LNHDA, SQIVND (reference sequence). V lost 5 bases and J 4 bases, leaving 13 bases between the germline ends. CDR3 nucleotide sequence: TGTGCCAGTAGTCCGTTTCTAGCTGCAGATACGCAGTATTTT. Its protein is CASSPFLAADTQYF.

This clonotype was seen only a few times. With a much larger clone just one base away, this may be a read error. The chain carries TRBV6-2 or TRBV6-3 and TRBJ2-1; D may be TRBD2 (6 bases). Germline lookup yields CDR1 MNHEY and CDR2 SVGEGT. The CDR3 loop spans 17 amino acids. CDR3 sequence: CASSYVLAAYSYDEQFF. The CDR3 DNA follows: TGTGCCAGCAGTTACGTTTTAGCGGCCTACTCCTACGATGAGCAGTTCTTC.

The J gene is TRBJ2-7, the V gene TRBV29-1; D may be TRBD1 or TRBD2 (7 bases each). The CDR3 totals 13 residues. The V gene's germline CDR1 is SQVTM and CDR2 ANQGSEA. Trimming pared 7 bases from V and 4 bases from J, leaving 17 bases between. As DNA, the CDR3 is TGCAGCGAGGGGGGGACAGCTCCTTACGAGCAGTACTTC. Translation: CSEGGTAPYEQYF.

Remarks on this clonotype: This may be a read error: a much more frequent sequence differs by one nucleotide. V gene TRBV7-9 combines with J gene TRBJ2-2, with 7 nucleotides matching TRBD1. Germline-derived CDR1 and CDR2 are SEHNR and FQNEAQ (reference sequence). This CDR3 region has 15 residues. CDR3 sequence (DNA): TGTGCCAGCAGCCAACCCGACAGGGCCACCGGGGAGCCGTTTTTT. Its protein product is CASSQPDRATGEPFF.

This CDR3 is CASSLMGGGELFF. CDR3 coding DNA: TGTGCCAGCAGTTTAATGGGGGGCGGGGAGCTGTTTTTT. The chain uses TRBV12-3 or TRBV12-4 and TRBJ2-2, with D possibly matching TRBD2 (6 bases). Deletions cut 2 bases from V and 7 bases from J, with 8 bases between. The CDR3 totals 13 residues.

This clonotype was recorded at least ten times. The chain joins TRBV11-3 to TRBJ2-2; possibly TRBD2 for D (5 bases). The V end lost 3 bases, the J end lost 7 bases, and 9 bases lay between the germline ends. The CDR3 runs to 13 residues. CDR1 and CDR2 from the germline V gene are SGHNT and YENEEA. The CDR3 DNA reads TGTGCCAGCAGCTTTGGTGGGAGCGGGGAGCTGTTTTTT. Residues: CASSFGGSGELFF. The full variable domain, with the rest looked up from reference TRBV11-3 and TRBJ2-2, is EAGVVQSPRYKIIEKKQPVAFWCNPISGHNTLYWYLQNLGQGPELLIRYENEEAVDDSQLPKDRFSAERLKGVDSTLKIQPAELGDSAVYLCASSFGGSGELFFGEGSRLTVL.

This clonotype came up a few times. J is TRBJ2-2 and V is TRBV11-3; D tentatively fits TRBD1 or TRBD2 (5 bases each). Germline CDR1 and CDR2: SGHNT and YENEEA. The CDR3 spans 15 residues. Between the trimmed V and J ends, which lost 1 base and 4 bases, there was a span of 10 bases. The CDR3 loop is CASSLGGEPTGELFF. The CDR3 DNA is TGTGCCAGCAGCTTAGGAGGGGAACCCACCGGGGAGCTGTTTTTT.

The gene calls are TRBV11-3 and TRBJ2-1; 12 bases fit TRBD2. CDR3 length equals 17 residues. The ends lost 5 bases at V and 9 bases at J; junction bases unmatched: 14. Germline V lookup: CDR1 SGHNT, CDR2 YENEEA. The CDR3 bases are TGTGCCAGCAGCAACCTTCTAGCGGGAGGGACGAGGGGTGAGCAGTTCTTC. The encoded protein is CASSNLLAGGTRGEQFF.

CDR3 sequence reads: CAWKPGQTYNEQFF. DNA of the CDR3: TGTGCCTGGAAGCCGGGACAGACCTACAATGAGCAGTTCTTC. The chain recombines TRBV30 with TRBJ2-1; 7 bases are shared with TRBD1. This CDR3 has 14 amino acids. V lost 4 bases to trimming and J lost 2 bases; unmatched junction nucleotides: 5. Germline V lookup: CDR1 GTSNPN, CDR2 SVGIG (reference sequence).

The V gene is TRBV2, the J gene TRBJ2-5, with D unclear. Germline values: CDR1 SNHLY, CDR2 FYNNEI. This CDR3 has 15 amino acids. Trimming removed 7 bases from V and 5 bases from J, with 20 bases in between. CDR3 bases: TGTGCCAGCATCCCGGCGCTATCGGGTATGGAGACCCAGTACTTC. This gives the protein CASIPALSGMETQYF. The whole variable domain, filled in from reference TRBV2 and TRBJ2-5, reads EPEVTQTPSHQVTQMGQEVILRCVPISNHLYFYWYRQILGQKVEFLVSFYNNEISEKSEIFDDQFSVERPDGSNFTLKIRSTKLEDSAMYFCASIPALSGMETQYFGPGTRLLVL.

This clonotype has just a few counts. The V gene is TRBV29-1, the J gene TRBJ2-2; 10 bases line up with TRBD1. CDR3 size: 15 residues. Germline V gene data show CDR1 as SQVTM and CDR2 as ANQGSEA. The J segment lost 4 bases and the V segment lost 4 bases, leaving 6 bases of the junction unmatched. CDR3 protein: CSVGWDRGTTGELFF. The CDR3 DNA follows: TGCAGCGTTGGGTGGGACAGGGGTACCACCGGGGAGCTGTTTTTT.

At least ten counts were recorded for this clonotype. The V call is TRBV16, the J call TRBJ1-1; 7 nucleotides align to TRBD1. With 6 bases clipped from V and 0 bases from J, the junction kept 7 bases outside the gene matches. The germline CDR1 and CDR2 sequences are KGHSY and FQNENV. The CDR3 sequence is 15 residues long. In DNA, the CDR3 is TGTGCCAGCAGACCTACAGGGGTCATGAACACTGAAGCTTTCTTT. Protein product: CASRPTGVMNTEAFF.

Only a few counts were recorded for this clonotype. V gene TRBV19 combines with J gene TRBJ2-1; 11 bases map to TRBD2. V was pared by 6 bases and J by 8 bases, with 15 bases of the junction left unmatched. Germline V lookup: CDR1 LNHDA, CDR2 SQIVND (reference sequence). The CDR3 runs to 17 residues. The DNA for the CDR3 is TGTGCCAGTAGCCCGGGGCTAGCGGGAGGCCCCACGGATGAGCAGTTCTTC. Translation gives CASSPGLAGGPTDEQFF.

This clonotype was seen at least ten times. The CDR3: CSARDQSVAGVAYEQYF. The CDR3 DNA follows: TGCAGTGCTAGAGATCAGTCGGTAGCGGGGGTAGCCTACGAGCAGTACTTC. V and J are TRBV20-1 and TRBJ2-7; 9 positions agree with TRBD2. The germline gives CDR1 DFQATT, CDR2 SNEGSKA (reference sequence). This CDR3 has 17 amino acids. The V gene end was trimmed by 0 bases and the J gene end by 2 bases; junction bases not matched to a gene: 11.

This clonotype was seen many times. The CDR3, as DNA: TGTGCCAGCAGTGAAAGGTCGACAGACTTTTCCTACAATGAGCAGTTCTTC. Its translation is CASSERSTDFSYNEQFF. The genes are TRBV6-1 and TRBJ2-1, with D maybe TRBD1 (5 bases). There are 17 residues in the CDR3. Trimming took 2 bases from V and 1 from J, leaving 15 bases between them. Germline CDR1 is MNHNS and CDR2 is SASEGT.